These 21 T cell receptor beta chains were sequenced from one sample in a study of CXCR3-negative and CXCR3-positive naive CD8 T cells. It was by 5' RACE with UMI labels that the TRB cDNA libraries were prepared. TCRdb re-analyzed the 5' RACE reads; it lists each CDR3 protein once, without DNA. The sample totals nearly 110,000 distinct CDR3 sequences. Notes on the study in general: For CXCR3-positive naive cells, TRB CDR3s were more hydrophobic than those of CXCR3-negative naive cells.

For these TCRs, the target antigens are not known. The source material was naive CXCR3+ CD8+ T cells from blood. This sample's subset: CD45RO-CCR7+CD27+CD95- naive CD8+ T cells expressing CXCR3 (TNR3+). These receptors all come from a human donor in good health. Some clones in this sample may be carry-over from other donors' samples.

This chain connects TRBV29-1 to TRBJ1-1. The CDR3 consists of 12 residues. CDR1 is SQVTM, CDR2 ANQGSEA, per germline. This CDR3 reads CSVVRLNTEAFF.

The CDR3 sequence: CSVEYRSSGELFF. This rearrangement joins TRBV29-1 to TRBJ2-2. The CDR3 loop spans 13 amino acids. Germline V gene data show CDR1 as SQVTM and CDR2 as ANQGSEA.

The rearrangement uses TRBV6-2 or TRBV6-3 and TRBJ2-3; TCRdb reports TRBD2, a call that lacks DNA to check it against. The germline gives CDR1 MNHEY, CDR2 SVGEGT. This CDR3 is built from 18 residues. This CDR3 reads CASSYSPQSAVFTDTQYF.

CDR3 region: CATQLRTAGYEQYF. The chain combines TRBV7-9 with TRBJ2-7; the D gene TCRdb calls, TRBD1, cannot be checked with no DNA. CDR1 is SEHNR and CDR2 is FQNEAQ in the germline V gene (reference sequence). The CDR3 spans 14 residues.

The chain employs TRBV5-1 and TRBJ2-7; TCRdb picks TRBD1, but there is no DNA to check that call. Germline V CDR1 and CDR2: SGHRS, YFSETQ. This CDR3 comprises 12 residues. CDR3 region: CASSIDRGEQYF.

The rearrangement uses TRBV29-1 and TRBJ1-3. Germline assignment: CDR1 SQVTM and CDR2 ANQGSEA. The CDR3 is 12 residues long. The CDR3 region is CSVRSAGNTIYF. Variable domain in full (rest from reference TRBV29-1 and TRBJ1-3): SAVISQKPSRDICQRGTSLTIQCQVDSQVTMMFWYRQQPGQSLTLIATANQGSEATYESGFVIDKFPISRPNLTFSTLTVSNMSPEDSSIYLCSVRSAGNTIYFGEGSWLTVV.

The chain combines TRBV11-2 with TRBJ2-2. The CDR3 extends over 13 amino acids. Germline V gene sequence: CDR1 SGHAT, CDR2 FQNNGV. The CDR3 spells CASSTEVAGELFF. The full variable domain, its missing parts supplied by reference TRBV11-2 and TRBJ2-2, is EAGVAQSPRYKIIEKRQSVAFWCNPISGHATLYWYQQILGQGPKLLIQFQNNGVVDDSQLPKDRFSAERLKGVDSTLKIQPAKLEDSAVYLCASSTEVAGELFFGEGSRLTVL.

The rearrangement links TRBV6-5 to TRBJ2-5; TCRdb returns TRBD2, unconfirmable since there is no DNA. Germline-derived CDR1 and CDR2 are MNHEY and SVGAGI. The CDR3 totals 15 residues. CDR3 protein: CASSYSGLAQETQYF.

The chain couples TRBV30 to TRBJ1-2; as DNA is missing, the TRBD1 call by TCRdb cannot be tested. The CDR3 sequence is 13 residues long. CDR1 and CDR2 from the germline V gene are GTSNPN and SVGIG (reference sequence). CDR3 sequence: CAWSLTGYHGYTF.

CDR3 loop: CASSQEQGLHEQYF. V usage is TRBV4-1 and J usage is TRBJ2-7; the D gene TCRdb calls, TRBD1, cannot be checked with no DNA. The CDR3 totals 14 residues. Per germline, CDR1 MGHRA and CDR2 YSYEKL.

The chain employs TRBV7-9 and TRBJ1-1; TCRdb's assignment of TRBD1 cannot be checked, as there is no DNA. Germline CDR1 and CDR2: SEHNR and FQNEAQ (reference sequence). The CDR3 is 14 residues long. The CDR3 reads CASSWGDMNTEAFF.

This sequence joins TRBV11-2 and TRBJ1-2; TCRdb lists TRBD1, though no DNA is available to test this call. The CDR3 extends over 12 amino acids. CDR1 and CDR2 from the germline V gene are SGHAT and FQNNGV. This CDR3 reads CASSPRALGYTF.

The chain employs TRBV12-3 or TRBV12-4 and TRBJ2-7; TCRdb indicates TRBD1, and absent DNA this call remains unverified. The CDR3 runs 15 residues. The CDR3 here is CASSWTDRLAPEQYF.

The chain links TRBV23-1 to TRBJ2-6; TCRdb proposes TRBD1, but this gene call is untestable without DNA. TRBV23-1 is flagged as an ORF with uncertain function. The length of the CDR3 is 17 residues. CDR3 region: CASSHGMTGDGANVLTF.

The gene calls are TRBV11-3 and TRBJ1-1; TCRdb's assignment of TRBD1 cannot be checked, as there is no DNA. Germline V gives CDR1 SGHNT, CDR2 YENEEA. The CDR3 loop spans 14 amino acids. CDR3 protein: CASSLSTELTEAFF.

The chain is built from TRBV20-1 and TRBJ2-7; TCRdb indicates TRBD2, and absent DNA this call remains unverified. The CDR3 contains 13 residues. The V gene's germline CDR1 is DFQATT and CDR2 SNEGSKA (reference sequence). The CDR3 sequence: CSARAGLSYEQYF.

This sequence joins TRBV20-1 and TRBJ2-7; TCRdb proposes TRBD2, but this gene call is untestable without DNA. The CDR3 is made up of 16 amino acids. CDR1 and CDR2 (germline): DFQATT, SNEGSKA (reference sequence). The CDR3 is CSASTSGGALLYEQYF.

The V and J genes are TRBV28 and TRBJ2-7; no DNA is available, so the TRBD1 call from TCRdb remains unchecked. CDR3 length: 13 residues. Germline V gene data show CDR1 as MDHEN and CDR2 as SYDVKM. CDR3 in amino acids: CASSWDSTHEQYF.

V usage is TRBV27 and J usage is TRBJ2-1; with no DNA, the TCRdb D assignment of TRBD1 cannot be verified. The CDR3 is 15 residues long. CDR1 is MNHEY and CDR2 is SMNVEV in the germline V gene (reference sequence). The CDR3 region is CASQGLLSSYNEQFF.

CDR3: CASSSNNEQFF. V usage is TRBV12-3 or TRBV12-4 and J usage is TRBJ2-1. The CDR3 contains 11 residues.

The rearrangement links TRBV28 to TRBJ2-1; lacking DNA, the TRBD2 call made by TCRdb goes unchecked. CDR3 length equals 13 residues. Germline lookup yields CDR1 MDHEN and CDR2 SYDVKM. The CDR3 is CASSLRLYNEQFF.